A selection of T cell receptor beta chains follows, all from one sample in a study of control samples from healthy donors and cancer patients. Method: immunoSEQ multiplex PCR; TCRdb's copy keeps in-frame clones and lacks some. The repertoire holds 130,000 or so clones, with about nine tenths as singletons. Sequencing was done on a sample of PBMCs. All receptors derive from a man between 45 and 60 years old with head and neck cancer. Both conserved end residues are part of each CDR3. The D gene is left open where the match is weak. Expanded clones are given a class, and other clones once, few, many or no size at all.

>NA|TRBV28|NA|TRBJ2-1
TGTGCCACAGGGGTGAGCTCCTACAATGAGCAGTTCTTC
CATGVSSYNEQFF
>TRBD1|TRBV6-5|few|TRBJ1-1
TGTGCCAGCAGTTCGACACAGGGGGCTTCTGGCACTGAAGCTTTCTTT
CASSSTQGASGTEAFF
>NA|TRBV5-4|NA|TRBJ1-2
TGTGCCAGCAGCTCCGGGCAGCGTAACTATGGCTACACCTTC
CASSSGQRNYGYTF
>TRBD2|TRBV11-3|NA|TRBJ2-1
TGTGCCAGCAGCTTAGGTTCGGGCAGGGAGGGTTACAATGAGCAGTTCTTC
CASSLGSGREGYNEQFF
>NA|TRBV10-1|NA|TRBJ2-3
TGCGCCAGCACAAACAGGGTCAAAGATACGCAGTATTTT
CASTNRVKDTQYF
>TRBD1|TRBV11-2|once|TRBJ2-7
TGTGCCAGCAGCGGTGGACAGGCCGAGCAGTACTTC
CASSGGQAEQYF
>NA|TRBV4-2|NA|TRBJ2-7
TGTGCCAGCAGCCAAGATCGGACAGCCTACGAGCAGTACTTC
CASSQDRTAYEQYF
>NA|TRBV7-6|NA|TRBJ2-2
TGTGCCAGCAGCTCTCGAGCCGGGGAGCTGTTTTTT
CASSSRAGELFF
>TRBD2|TRBV4-2|NA|TRBJ2-2
TGTGCCAGCAGCCAAGTGGCTAGCGGGGGAACCTACACCGGGGAGCTGTTTTTT
CASSQVASGGTYTGELFF
>NA|TRBV2|NA|TRBJ2-5
TGTGCCAGCAGTTCAGGACCCTCGAACCAAGAGACCCAGTACTTC
CASSSGPSNQETQYF
>NA|TRBV10-3|NA|TRBJ2-2
TGTGCCATCAGCCGGTCCGGACGGATGAACACCGGGGAGCTGTTTTTT
CAISRSGRMNTGELFF
>NA|TRBV7-2|NA|TRBJ1-4
TGTGCCAGCAGCTTACAGGGCCGGACTAATGAAAAACTGTTTTTT
CASSLQGRTNEKLFF
>NA|TRBV7-9|NA|TRBJ2-7
TGTGCCAGCAGCTACTCCGGGTCGCTAAGGGACGAGCAGTACTTC
CASSYSGSLRDEQYF
>NA|TRBV2|NA|TRBJ2-1
TGTGCCAGCAGTGTAGTAGTGAATGAGCAGTTCTTC
CASSVVVNEQFF
>TRBD1|TRBV4-2|NA|TRBJ2-2
TGTGCCAGCAGCCTTGGGACAGGGGGAGCCTCGAGCACCGGGGAGCTGTTTTTT
CASSLGTGGASSTGELFF
>NA|TRBV7-2|NA|TRBJ1-6
TGTGCCAGCAGCTTATTCTATAATTCACCCCTCCACTTT
CASSLFYNSPLHF
>TRBD1|TRBV2|NA|TRBJ1-1
TGTGCCACAAGAAGGGAGGGGGCGGGCACTGAAGCTTTCTTT
CATRREGAGTEAFF
>TRBD1|TRBV11-2|NA|TRBJ1-1
TGTGCCAGCAGCTCCCCCAGGGGGACCGCTTTCTTT
CASSSPRGTAFF
>NA|TRBV2|NA|TRBJ1-1
TGTGCCAGCTTGATGAGAATGAACACTGAAGCTTTCTTT
CASLMRMNTEAFF
>TRBD1|TRBV4-1|NA|TRBJ1-1
TGCGCCAGCAGCGGGGACAGGAGGAACACTGAAGCTTTCTTT
CASSGDRRNTEAFF
>TRBD2|TRBV9|NA|TRBJ2-3
TGTGCCAGCAGCGCGACTAGCGGAAGCACAGATACGCAGTATTTT
CASSATSGSTDTQYF
>TRBD2|TRBV4-2|NA|TRBJ2-7
TGTGCCAGCAGCCAAGATCCGACTAGCGGGACCTACGAGCAGTACTTC
CASSQDPTSGTYEQYF
>NA|TRBV11-3|NA|TRBJ2-2
TGTGCCAGCAGCTCGGGACGGAGCACCGGGGAGCTGTTTTTT
CASSSGRSTGELFF
>TRBD2|TRBV27|few|TRBJ2-1
TGTGCCAGCAGTCGACAGACTAGCGGGAGTGGTGAGCAGTTCTTC
CASSRQTSGSGEQFF
>NA|TRBV25-1|NA|TRBJ1-2
TGTGCCAGCGGAACAGGCGGGTACTATGGCTACACCTTC
CASGTGGYYGYTF
>NA|TRBV24-1|once|TRBJ2-3
TGTGCCACCAGTGATTCCCGCACCCCAGATACAGATACGCAGTATTTT
CATSDSRTPDTDTQYF
>NA|TRBV28|NA|TRBJ1-5
TGTGCCAGCAGTTTATCGGCAGTGAGCAATCAGCCCCAGCATTTT
CASSLSAVSNQPQHF
>TRBD2|TRBV30|NA|TRBJ2-5
TGTGCCTGGAGTGTAGGCGGGGGGCGGTGGGGTCAAGAGACCCAGTACTTC
CAWSVGGGRWGQETQYF
>TRBD1|TRBV6-5|NA|TRBJ1-6
TGTGCCAGCAGTTACGGACAGGGCCCAGATCATTCACCCCTCCACTTT
CASSYGQGPDHSPLHF
>TRBD1|TRBV5-1|once|TRBJ2-7
TGCGCCAGCAGCACTTCCCGGGACAGGGGAATAGAGCAGTACTTC
CASSTSRDRGIEQYF
>TRBD1|TRBV6-5|NA|TRBJ2-1
TGTGCCAGCAGCCCGGACAGGGGGAATGAGCAGTTCTTC
CASSPDRGNEQFF
>TRBD1|TRBV6-5|once|TRBJ2-7
TGTGCCAGCAGTTCGGGACAGATTTCCTACGAGCAGTACTTC
CASSSGQISYEQYF
>NA|TRBV9|NA|TRBJ2-2
TGTGCCAGCAGCTCCCGGACCGATATCGGGGAGCTGTTTTTT
CASSSRTDIGELFF
>TRBD2|TRBV5-6|NA|TRBJ2-1
TGTGCCAGCAGCTTGTTCGGAGAGCGGGGACTGTTTAATGAGCAGTTCTTC
CASSLFGERGLFNEQFF
>NA|TRBV19|NA|TRBJ2-7
TGTGCCAGTAGTCTTCGGGACACGCAGACCTACGAGCAGTACTTC
CASSLRDTQTYEQYF
>NA|TRBV11-2|NA|TRBJ2-5
TGTGCCAGCAGCTTATTTAGGGAGACCCAGTACTTC
CASSLFRETQYF
>NA|TRBV10-3|NA|TRBJ2-3
TGTGCCATCAGTGAAAGGCAGGGTCCCACAGATACGCAGTATTTT
CAISERQGPTDTQYF
>NA|TRBV7-8|NA|TRBJ2-4
TGTGCCAGCAGCTTACTGGGGGCCAGCGGCATTCAGTACTTC
CASSLLGASGIQYF
>TRBD2|TRBV28|NA|TRBJ2-7
TGTGCCAGCAGTTGGCGGGAGGGCCTCAGGTACTTC
CASSWREGLRYF
>NA|TRBV5-4|NA|TRBJ2-5
TGTGCCAGCAGCTCGCCCTGGGCTAGTCAAGAGACCCAGTACTTC
CASSSPWASQETQYF
>TRBD2|TRBV18|NA|TRBJ2-1
TGTGCCAGCTCACCCCAAACTAGCGGGAACTACAATGAGCAGTTCTTC
CASSPQTSGNYNEQFF
>TRBD1|TRBV5-1|NA|TRBJ2-7
TGCGCCAGTGAACCGGGACAGGGGTCGGGCTACGAGCAGTACTTC
CASEPGQGSGYEQYF
>TRBD1|TRBV7-6|NA|TRBJ2-7
TGTGCCAGCAGCACCCAGGGGGCGGTAAACGAGCAGTACTTC
CASSTQGAVNEQYF
>NA|TRBV7-9|NA|TRBJ2-7
TGTGCCAGCAGTTTAGGTAGGGAGCAGTACTTC
CASSLGREQYF
>NA|TRBV6-1|NA|TRBJ1-2
TGTGCCAGCAGTGAAGTGTCGGACAGTTACTATGGCTACACCTTC
CASSEVSDSYYGYTF
>NA|TRBV29-1|NA|TRBJ2-2
TGCAGCGTTAGACGGTCCACCGGGGAGCTGTTTTTT
CSVRRSTGELFF
>NA|TRBV7-2|NA|TRBJ2-7
TGTGCCAGCAGCTTAATCACGGGTCCAGCCTACGAGCAGTACTTC
CASSLITGPAYEQYF
>NA|TRBV9|NA|TRBJ1-6
TGTGCCAGCAGCCCCGTCGGTAGCTCCTATAATTCACCCCTCCACTTT
CASSPVGSSYNSPLHF